One and the same sample provided the 30 T cell receptor beta chains below, sequenced in a study of blood T cells in healthy people across ages. Alongside a J-beta primer mix, a sample-barcoded 5' primer served in a second PCR lasting about 7 to 11 cycles. TCRdb processed the 5' RACE reads anew with MiXCR; each CDR3 protein has one entry. The repertoire holds 700,000 or so distinct CDR3 sequences, with around a fifth as singletons. The sequenced sample was blood. Source of these receptors: a man in his 70s in good health.

V gene TRBV6-5 combines with J gene TRBJ1-6, with D possibly matching TRBD1 (6 bases). Deletions cut 7 bases from V and 9 bases from J, with 19 bases between. Germline CDR1 is MNHEY and CDR2 is SVGAGI. The CDR3 sequence is 15 residues long. CDR3 nucleotides: TGTGCCAGCAAACGGGGGGGCAGGGTGGGTTCACCCCTCCACTTT. Encoded protein: CASKRGGRVGSPLHF.

This clonotype appeared a few times. The chain has TRBV7-3 and TRBJ1-1, with D hard to call. This CDR3 contains 13 residues. The V end lost 3 bases, the J end lost 0 bases, and 5 bases lay between the germline ends. The V gene's germline CDR1 is SGHTA and CDR2 FQGTGA. CDR3 residues: CASSFHVNTEAFF. DNA for the CDR3: TGTGCCAGCAGCTTCCACGTGAACACTGAAGCTTTCTTT. Using reference TRBV7-3 and TRBJ1-1 for the parts outside the CDR3, the full variable domain is GAGVSQTPSNKVTEKGKYVELRCDPISGHTALYWYRQSLGQGPEFLIYFQGTGAADDSGLPNDRFFAVRPEGSVSTLKIQRTERGDSAVYLCASSFHVNTEAFFGQGTRLTVV.

This clonotype was counted between two and nine times. V usage is TRBV29-1 and J usage is TRBJ2-3; D might be TRBD1 (7 bases). CDR1 and CDR2 (germline): SQVTM, ANQGSEA. The CDR3 runs 12 residues. V shed 6 bases and J shed 4 bases, with 11 bases lying between them. CDR3 nucleotide sequence: TGCAGCGTCACAGGGGAGGCAGATACGCAGTATTTT. Encoded protein: CSVTGEADTQYF.

The chain links TRBV29-1 to TRBJ2-7; the match to TRBD1 covers 7 bases. Germline assignment: CDR1 SQVTM and CDR2 ANQGSEA. The V and J ends lost 5 bases and 0 bases, in that order; junction bases with no gene match: 10. This CDR3 is built from 15 residues. CDR3 amino acids: CSVREVTGASYEQYF. The CDR3 nucleotides are TGCAGCGTTCGGGAAGTAACAGGGGCCTCCTACGAGCAGTACTTC.

This clonotype was counted only a few times. The rearrangement uses TRBV11-2 and TRBJ2-3; TRBD2 is a possible D gene (5 bases). The V end lost 4 bases, the J end lost 2 bases, and 19 bases lay between the germline ends. The germline gives CDR1 SGHAT, CDR2 FQNNGV. CDR3 length equals 17 residues. The CDR3 loop is CASSSTLVLEPTDTQYF. CDR3 coding DNA: TGTGCCAGCAGCTCAACCCTCGTACTAGAGCCCACAGATACGCAGTATTTT. The whole variable domain, filled in from reference TRBV11-2 and TRBJ2-3, reads EAGVAQSPRYKIIEKRQSVAFWCNPISGHATLYWYQQILGQGPKLLIQFQNNGVVDDSQLPKDRFSAERLKGVDSTLKIQPAKLEDSAVYLCASSSTLVLEPTDTQYFGPGTRLTVL.

By frequency in the sample, this clonotype is medium-sized. V usage is TRBV20-1 and J usage is TRBJ2-6; D is uncertain. V lost 5 bases to trimming and J lost 4 bases, with 12 bases between them. CDR1 is DFQATT and CDR2 is SNEGSKA in the germline V gene (reference sequence). The CDR3 covers 14 residues. CDR3 loop: CSAPSMSGANVLTF. The CDR3 coding sequence is TGCAGTGCTCCCTCGATGTCCGGGGCCAACGTCCTGACTTTC.

This clonotype was observed a handful of times. V gene TRBV12-3 or TRBV12-4 combines with J gene TRBJ2-6; TRBD1 matches 7 bases. The trim removed 2 bases at V and 4 bases at J, leaving 8 bases unmatched. This CDR3 has 17 amino acids. In nucleotides, the CDR3 is TGTGCCAGCAGTTTAACAGGGGTCCTTCGCGGGGCCAACGTCCTGACTTTC. This sequence encodes CASSLTGVLRGANVLTF.

The rearrangement uses TRBV12-3 or TRBV12-4 and TRBJ2-7; 8 bases are shared with TRBD1. The CDR3 totals 14 residues. V was clipped by 6 bases and J by 7 bases; unmatched bases: 11. The CDR3 bases are TGTGCCAGCAGCTGGGGACAGGAGACCCAAGAGCAGTACTTC. Translated: CASSWGQETQEQYF.

This clonotype came up a few times. The chain employs TRBV28 and TRBJ2-3; 7 positions agree with TRBD2. Germline V gene lookup returns CDR1 MDHEN and CDR2 SYDVKM. V shed 8 bases, J shed 4 bases, and the junction held 6 bases outside the gene matches. This CDR3 is 13 amino acids long. The CDR3 reads CASLAGPPDTQYF. CDR3 nucleotides: TGTGCCAGCTTAGCGGGTCCTCCAGATACGCAGTATTTT.

V gene TRBV19 combines with J gene TRBJ2-5; no reliable D call. This CDR3 has 15 residues. Trimming removed 3 bases from V and 1 base from J, with 12 bases in between. Germline V gene data show CDR1 as LNHDA and CDR2 as SQIVND (reference sequence). As DNA, the CDR3 is TGTGCCAGTAGTATTCAAGGACGGAGCCAAGAGACCCAGTACTTC. Translated, it gives CASSIQGRSQETQYF.

V usage is TRBV20-1 and J usage is TRBJ2-7; D is unclear. The germline V gene encodes CDR1 DFQATT and CDR2 SNEGSKA (reference sequence). The CDR3 is 12 residues long. Trimming took 1 base from V and 6 from J, leaving 10 bases between them. CDR3: CSARVRSGEQYF. The CDR3 DNA sequence: TGCAGTGCTAGAGTCCGCTCCGGCGAGCAGTACTTC.

V and J are TRBV27 and TRBJ1-3; D call uncertain. Deletions cut 5 bases from V and 4 bases from J, with 15 bases between. This CDR3 has 15 amino acids. Germline-derived CDR1 and CDR2 are MNHEY and SMNVEV (reference sequence). The CDR3 DNA reads TGTGCCAGCAGTCCATCCGGGGTCTGGGGAAACACCATATATTTT. This sequence encodes CASSPSGVWGNTIYF.

The V and J genes are TRBV20-1 and TRBJ2-3; 9 nucleotides align to TRBD2. CDR1 is DFQATT and CDR2 is SNEGSKA in the germline V gene (reference sequence). Losses at the gene ends were 0 bases for V and 13 bases for J; bases not matched to a gene: 5. CDR3 length equals 12 residues. CDR3 coding DNA: TGCAGTGCTAGAGAGCCGGGACTAGCAGAGTATTTT. Its translation: CSAREPGLAEYF.

This clonotype was detected a few times. J is TRBJ2-3 and V is TRBV5-1; 9 bases map to TRBD1. The CDR3 contains 16 residues. The V gene's germline CDR1 is SGHRS and CDR2 YFSETQ. J was trimmed by 5 bases and V by 2 bases; bases with no gene match: 9. The CDR3 nucleotides are TGCGCCAGCAGCTTTTTTCCGGGACAGGGAGAAGATACGCAGTATTTT. Residues: CASSFFPGQGEDTQYF.

The CDR3 sequence: CASSQGYGGGLTDTQYF. The CDR3 DNA reads TGTGCCAGCAGCCAAGGATACGGGGGCGGACTCACAGATACGCAGTATTTT. The V call is TRBV3-1, the J call TRBJ2-3; D is perhaps TRBD1 or TRBD2 (6 bases each). Germline V gene lookup returns CDR1 LGHDT and CDR2 YNNKEL (reference sequence). This CDR3 has 17 residues. The V end was cut by 1 base, the J end by 2 bases, with 16 bases between.

The chain is built from TRBV12-3 or TRBV12-4 and TRBJ1-1; D call uncertain. This CDR3 comprises 12 residues. Trimming shortened V by 5 bases and J by 8 bases, and 12 bases separated the two germline ends. CDR3 coding DNA: TGTGCCAGCAGTCTATTTGAAACCGAAGCTTTCTTT. It is translated as CASSLFETEAFF.

This clonotype was counted between two and nine times. The chain carries TRBV3-1 and TRBJ1-2; D perhaps matches TRBD1 (6 bases). Trimming left V 2 bases short and J 2 bases short, with 12 bases between. CDR3 length equals 15 residues. Germline V gives CDR1 LGHDT, CDR2 YNNKEL (reference sequence). The CDR3 reads CASSQTGTLNYGYTF. The DNA of the CDR3 is TGTGCCAGCAGCCAAACAGGGACACTGAACTATGGCTACACCTTC.

This clonotype was counted a few times. The chain carries TRBV3-1 and TRBJ2-1, with TRBD2 matching over 8 bases. Trimming at V came to 6 bases and at J to 3 bases, leaving 13 bases not matched to a gene. From germline, CDR1 is LGHDT and CDR2 YNNKEL (reference sequence). This CDR3 spans 17 amino acids. The CDR3 bases are TGTGCCAGCAGTACGATAGCGGGAACAAATAACTACAATGAGCAGTTCTTC. Its protein is CASSTIAGTNNYNEQFF.

This clonotype was counted only a few times. The rearrangement uses TRBV6-5 and TRBJ1-2; D possibly corresponds to TRBD1 (6 bases). Germline V CDR1 and CDR2: MNHEY, SVGAGI. This CDR3 has 16 residues. The V gene lost 2 bases and the J gene lost 4 bases, with 17 bases spanning the gap. The CDR3 here is CASSYPTIQGSYGYTF. The CDR3, as DNA: TGTGCCAGCAGTTACCCTACAATTCAGGGGAGCTATGGCTACACCTTC.

Comment on this clonotype: Its ends do not fully match the called genes, so a read error is possible. The chain uses TRBV7-9 and TRBJ2-7; no firm D call. This CDR3 has 15 amino acids. CDR1 and CDR2 from the germline V gene are SEHNR and FQNEAQ (reference sequence). Here the CDR3 reads CAGSLEGPSRYEQYF. The CDR3 DNA sequence: TGTGCCGGCAGCTTAGAAGGGCCAAGCAGATACGAGCAGTACTTC.

The chain has TRBV7-9 and TRBJ2-1; D gene uncertain. CDR3 size: 13 residues. V was shortened by 10 bases and J by 5 bases, with 15 bases between the two germline ends. Germline V gene sequence: CDR1 SEHNR, CDR2 FQNEAQ (reference sequence). CDR3 DNA: TGTGCCACTCGAAGGGAAGAGGACAATGAGCAGTTCTTC. This gives the protein CATRREEDNEQFF.

This clonotype was picked up a small number of times. The rearrangement joins TRBV12-3 or TRBV12-4 to TRBJ2-5, with D possibly being TRBD2 (5 bases). The CDR3 is 14 residues long. The germline V and J ends were trimmed by 5 bases and 4 bases, with 14 bases remaining between them. CDR3: CASSPASRVETQYF. The DNA for the CDR3 is TGTGCCAGCAGTCCGGCTTCGCGGGTAGAGACCCAGTACTTC.

The chain is built from TRBV12-3 or TRBV12-4 and TRBJ2-5, with a weak D call TRBD2 (5 bases). This CDR3 comprises 15 residues. Trimming left V 5 bases short and J 4 bases short, with 17 bases between. The CDR3 DNA follows: TGTGCCAGCAGTCTCTATAGCGTTCTGGGAGAGACCCAGTACTTC. Its translation: CASSLYSVLGETQYF.

This chain joins TRBV24-1 and TRBJ2-5; D not certain. Trimming stripped 9 bases from V and 2 bases from J, with 18 bases between. CDR3 length: 15 residues. CDR1 KGHDR and CDR2 SFDVKD come from the germline V gene. Here the CDR3 DNA reads TGTGCCACCTCCTCGAGAAAAGCAGCACAAGAGACCCAGTACTTC. Amino acid sequence: CATSSRKAAQETQYF.

Turning to this clonotype: A read error may explain this, as a much larger clone is one base away. CDR3 in DNA: TGTGCCAGCTGTAACACAGATACGCAGTATTTT. It is translated as CASCNTDTQYF. This chain connects TRBV12-3 or TRBV12-4 to TRBJ2-3; D gene uncertain. V was cut by 8 bases and J by 2 bases, with 5 bases left in between. This CDR3 has 11 amino acids.

This clonotype has a handful of counts. The J gene is TRBJ2-6, the V gene TRBV5-1; the D gene is possibly TRBD1 (6 bases). Germline values: CDR1 SGHRS, CDR2 YFSETQ. The CDR3 has 18 amino acids. The V end lost 4 bases, the J end lost 1 base, and 18 bases lay between the germline ends. The CDR3 protein is CASSLVLGGKSGANVLTF. As DNA, the CDR3 is TGCGCCAGCAGCCTGGTCTTAGGGGGAAAGTCTGGGGCCAACGTCCTGACTTTC.

This clonotype was seen a few times. The V call is TRBV5-1, the J call TRBJ1-1, with 9 bases aligning to TRBD1. The germline V gene has CDR1 SGHRS and CDR2 YFSETQ. The ends lost 4 bases at V and 4 bases at J; junction bases unmatched: 8. The CDR3 loop spans 15 amino acids. The CDR3 loop reads CASSIGQGLGTEAFF. CDR3 coding DNA: TGCGCCAGCAGCATAGGACAGGGGCTGGGCACTGAAGCTTTCTTT.

This clonotype was seen more than once but under ten times. V usage is TRBV3-1 and J usage is TRBJ2-4, with D uncertain. Germline V CDR1 and CDR2: LGHDT, YNNKEL (reference sequence). This CDR3 spans 15 amino acids. Trimming removed 0 bases from V and 0 bases from J, with 6 bases in between. CDR3 DNA sequence: TGTGCCAGCAGCCAAGAACGGTTAGCCAAAAACATTCAGTACTTC. This gives the protein CASSQERLAKNIQYF.

The chain joins TRBV30 to TRBJ2-5; unclear D gene. The CDR3 extends over 12 amino acids. V shed 2 bases and J shed 2 bases, with 6 bases lying between them. Germline values: CDR1 GTSNPN, CDR2 SVGIG (reference sequence). The CDR3 sequence is CAWSPGQETQYF. In DNA, the CDR3 is TGTGCCTGGAGTCCCGGGCAAGAGACCCAGTACTTC.

This sequence joins TRBV12-3 or TRBV12-4 and TRBJ1-2; D is possibly TRBD1 (6 bases). Trimming removed 6 bases at V and 8 bases at J, with 28 bases between. The CDR3 loop spans 17 amino acids. CDR3 sequence reads: CASSQQILKQGGSGYTF. The DNA of the CDR3 is TGTGCCAGCAGCCAGCAGATTCTTAAACAGGGAGGTAGCGGCTACACCTTC.